The 9 T cell receptor beta chains listed next were all sequenced from one sample in a study of blood T cell repertoires in COVID-19. Profiled with immunoSEQ multiplex PCR; TCRdb holds only in-frame clones, not every one. The sample shows about 220,000 clones, 70% to 85% of them seen only once. Sample: PBMCs or T cells enriched from blood (not recorded which). These receptors came from a woman aged 60-70 years who had recovered from COVID-19.

This chain links TRBV4-3 with TRBJ1-4; no definite D call. The germline CDR1 and CDR2 sequences are LGHNA and YSLEER. V gave up 0 bases and J gave up 7 bases, with 12 bases separating them. CDR3 length equals 15 residues. CDR3 sequence: CASSQDTGRTEKLFF. In nucleotides, the CDR3 is TGCGCCAGCAGCCAAGATACTGGGCGTACTGAAAAACTGTTTTTT.

CDR3 DNA: TGTGCCAGCAGCCATTCGACTTCCAATGAGCAGTTCTTC. Its protein product is CASSHSTSNEQFF. The chain couples TRBV16 to TRBJ2-1; D gene uncertain. The germline V gene encodes CDR1 KGHSY and CDR2 FQNENV. CDR3 length: 13 residues. V dropped 3 bases and J dropped 6 bases, with 9 bases sitting between them.

The CDR3 DNA reads as TGTGCCAGCAGCAGGGCGGGGGCGGGCGGCAATGAGCAGTTCTTC. It specifies CASSRAGAGGNEQFF. The chain employs TRBV27 and TRBJ2-1; maybe TRBD2 (7 bases). The CDR3 spans 15 residues. V shed 6 bases and J shed 6 bases, with 18 bases lying between them. Germline V gene data show CDR1 as MNHEY and CDR2 as SMNVEV (reference sequence).

The V gene is TRBV2, the J gene TRBJ2-3; D might be TRBD2 (5 bases). The V gene lost 6 bases and the J gene lost 5 bases, with 15 bases spanning the gap. The CDR3 has 14 amino acids. Germline values: CDR1 SNHLY, CDR2 FYNNEI. The CDR3: CASRFLSELDTQYF. DNA for the CDR3: TGTGCCAGCAGATTTCTTAGCGAGTTAGATACGCAGTATTTT.

This rearrangement joins TRBV5-5 to TRBJ2-3; D might be TRBD1 (5 bases). This CDR3 contains 15 residues. V lost 0 bases to trimming and J lost 5 bases, with 13 bases between them. The V gene's germline CDR1 is SGHKS and CDR2 YYEKEE (reference sequence). The CDR3, as DNA: TGTGCCAGCAGCTTGGCAGGGAATAGGCGAGATACGCAGTATTTT. Its translation: CASSLAGNRRDTQYF. Looking up the rest from reference TRBV5-5 and TRBJ2-3 gives the full variable domain: DAGVTQSPTHLIKTRGQQVTLRCSPISGHKSVSWYQQVLGQGPQFIFQYYEKEERGRGNFPDRFSARQFPNYSSELNVNALLLGDSALYLCASSLAGNRRDTQYFGPGTRLTVL.

The chain recombines TRBV15 with TRBJ2-3; D gene ambiguous. V gave up 0 bases and J gave up 0 bases, with 13 bases separating them. Germline V gene sequence: CDR1 LNHNV, CDR2 YYDKDF (reference sequence). The CDR3 totals 17 residues. CDR3 nucleotide sequence: TGTGCCACCAGCAGAGATCGGTTAATAACTAGCACAGATACGCAGTATTTT. It translates to CATSRDRLITSTDTQYF. The full variable domain, with the rest looked up from reference TRBV15 and TRBJ2-3, is DAMVIQNPRYQVTQFGKPVTLSCSQTLNHNVMYWYQQKSSQAPKLLFHYYDKDFNNEADTPDNFQSRRPNTSFCFLDIRSPGLGDTAMYLCATSRDRLITSTDTQYFGPGTRLTVL.

The V and J genes are TRBV6-2 or TRBV6-3 and TRBJ2-3; 11 nucleotides line up with TRBD1. CDR3 length: 15 amino acids. Germline values: CDR1 MNHEY, CDR2 SVGEGT. V lost 4 bases and J lost 6; bases outside the gene matches: 6. In DNA, the CDR3 is TGTGCCAGCAGTTCCCGGACAGGGGGCGCGGATACGCAGTATTTT. The encoded protein is CASSSRTGGADTQYF.

The chain has TRBV3-1 (or the pseudogene TRBV3-2) and TRBJ1-2; D gene unclear. CDR1 is LGHDT, CDR2 YNNKEL, per germline (reference sequence). CDR3 size: 16 residues. Trimming stripped 1 base from V and 0 bases from J, with 12 bases between. For the CDR3, the DNA is TGTGCCAGCAGCCAAGGGCCGACCCGGGCTAACTATGGCTACACCTTC. This sequence encodes CASSQGPTRANYGYTF.

Only one count was recorded for this clone. The J gene is TRBJ2-1, the V gene TRBV7-2, with unresolved D. The CDR3 consists of 18 residues. V lost 2 bases, J lost 0 bases, and 17 bases lay in between. Germline V lookup: CDR1 SGHTA, CDR2 FQGNSA. The CDR3, as DNA: TGTGCCAGCAGCTTACCCCTCCGGCAGACATACTCCTACAATGAGCAGTTCTTC. Translated, it gives CASSLPLRQTYSYNEQFF.